The present entry profiles one T cell receptor (beta chain) with its context. Some clones are missing from TCRdb's copy, which holds only in-frame ones; the method was immunoSEQ multiplex PCR. The repertoire holds under 550,000 clones, with less than 96% as singletons. Germline V gene sequence: CDR1 SNHLY, CDR2 FYNNEI. The CDR3 covers 13 residues. The V and J ends lost 6 bases and 7 bases respectively, with 16 bases between them. This sample was taken from a study of shared clonotypes between healthy human individuals. The chain links TRBV2 to TRBJ2-7; D is unclear. The receptor's source is a woman aged 25 to 39 in good health. Sequences were obtained from naive CD4+ T cells sorted from blood. As to subset: CD45RA+ positively selected. Here the CDR3 DNA reads TGTGCCAGCAGGCCCGACATCGCCGGTGAGCAGTACTTC. It is translated as CASRPDIAGEQYF.